This TCR beta chain was identified during a study of cytomegalovirus exposure and HLA in healthy donors. Whole-study context: Across around 400 genotyped donors, around 80% landed in the Caucasian-associated ancestry cluster.

The V gene lost 3 bases and the J gene lost 4 bases, with 15 bases spanning the gap. The germline V gene has CDR1 LNHDA and CDR2 SQIVND (reference sequence). The CDR3 consists of 15 residues. Use of 60 Vbeta and 13 Jbeta primers characterized the PCR. Only in-frame clones appear in the TCRdb table, and some are missing; sequencing was by immunoSEQ multiplex PCR. The sample consists of under 200,000 clones, around 79% of them appearing once. The gene calls are TRBV19 and TRBJ1-2; D might be TRBD1 (6 bases). The sequenced material came from PBMCs. This TCR came from a female donor in good health and CMV-seronegative. CDR3 bases: TGTGCCAGTAGTATTTCCGCAGGGGTCGTCTATGGCTACACCTTC. Its protein is CASSISAGVVYGYTF.